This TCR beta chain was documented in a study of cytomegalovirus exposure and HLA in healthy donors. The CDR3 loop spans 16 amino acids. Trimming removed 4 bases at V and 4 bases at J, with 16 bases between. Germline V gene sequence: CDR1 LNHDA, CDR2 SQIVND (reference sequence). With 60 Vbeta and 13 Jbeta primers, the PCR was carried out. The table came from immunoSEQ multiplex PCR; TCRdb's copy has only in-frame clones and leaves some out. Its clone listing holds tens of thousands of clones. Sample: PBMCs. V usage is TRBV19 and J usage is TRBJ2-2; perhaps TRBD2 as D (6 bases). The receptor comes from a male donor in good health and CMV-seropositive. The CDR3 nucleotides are TGTGCCAGTAGTACTTTCGGGGGTTTTGGCACCGGGGAGCTGTTTTTT. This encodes CASSTFGGFGTGELFF.